The 3 T cell receptor beta chains below were found in one sample sequenced in a study of regulatory T cells in long-lasting Graves disease. The TCR beta library used iRepertoire HTBI primers with Arm-PCR amplification of CDR3. MiXCR, applied by TCRdb to the multiplex PCR reads, yields one record per CDR3 protein. The profile shows 440,000 or so distinct CDR3 sequences, 15% of them singletons. Sample time point: newly diagnosed GD, antithyroid drugs for less than 3 months. Extracted RNA from PBMCs served as the source of the TCR library. The same data also contributed to another study, on T cells in Graves' hyperthyroidism and ophthalmopathy.

The sample in question was peripheral blood mononuclear cells (PBMCs), obtained at new diagnosis, from a patient treated with antithyroid drugs. Receptors were obtained from a woman in her 30s with Graves disease.

This clonotype was counted a few times. The CDR3 reads CASRIAGVVGELFF. Here the CDR3 DNA reads TGTGCCAGCAGGATAGCGGGAGTAGTCGGGGAGCTGTTTTTT. This rearrangement joins TRBV28 to TRBJ2-2, with 9 bases fitting TRBD2. The trim removed 6 bases at V and 7 bases at J, leaving 6 bases unmatched. Germline CDR1 is MDHEN and CDR2 is SYDVKM. The CDR3 is made up of 14 amino acids.

This CDR3 is CASSLSRTGRNIQYF. The CDR3 region has the DNA TGTGCCAGCAGTTTATCGAGGACAGGGAGGAACATTCAGTACTTC. The chain employs TRBV27 and TRBJ2-4; TRBD1 agrees at 8 bases. The CDR3 totals 15 residues. V shed 0 bases and J 7 bases; nucleotides not matched to a gene: 5. Germline CDR1 reads MNHEY; CDR2 reads SMNVEV (reference sequence).

This clonotype has a count of ten or more. This chain uses TRBV29-1 with TRBJ2-5; 12 positions match TRBD2. This CDR3 spans 14 amino acids. Trimming removed 4 bases from V and 4 bases from J; junction bases left unmatched: 4. Germline V gives CDR1 SQVTM, CDR2 ANQGSEA. The CDR3 loop reads CSVAPGLAGETQYF. The DNA for the CDR3 is TGCAGCGTTGCCCCGGGACTAGCGGGAGAGACCCAGTACTTC.